Detailed here is one T cell receptor beta chain. The CDR3 has 16 residues. The V gene's germline CDR1 is SGHKS and CDR2 YYEKEE (reference sequence). The V gene end was trimmed by 2 bases and the J gene end by 0 bases; junction bases not matched to a gene: 5. These data belong to a study of blood T cell repertoires in COVID-19. Original processing methods: By means of reference gene primer amplification, nucleated cell counts were estimated. Only in-frame clones appear in the TCRdb table, and some are missing; sequencing was by immunoSEQ multiplex PCR. The V and J calls and clone size come from that table; D and trimming were worked out from the DNA. The data show roughly 430,000 clones, roughly 88% seen once.

Sequenced sample: PBMCs or T cells enriched from blood (not recorded which). The TCR originated in a woman aged 40 to 50 with acute COVID-19. J is TRBJ1-3 and V is TRBV5-5, with TRBD1 matching 7 bases. The CDR3 coding sequence is TGTGCCAGCAGCTTTCGGACAGGAAACTCTGGAAACACCATATATTTT. This encodes CASSFRTGNSGNTIYF.